This T cell receptor beta chain was recorded in a study of cytomegalovirus exposure and HLA in healthy donors. For the study at large: A subsequent analysis stated that the 120 validation repertoires were run on the same platform as the approximately 700 first-cohort repertoires. Overall study results and limits: Cytomegalovirus-associated status was assigned to approximately 160 TCR beta chains.

With regard to this clone: What it binds is unknown.

Trimming at V came to 1 base and at J to 4 bases, leaving 3 bases not matched to a gene. The germline gives CDR1 GTSNPN, CDR2 SVGIG (reference sequence). This CDR3 region has 13 residues. The roughly 120-subject validation cohort, separate from the roughly 700-subject first cohort, included the donors. Measured with immunoSEQ multiplex PCR; TCRdb has only the in-frame clones, and not every one. Seen here are over 120,000 clones, roughly 87% observed once, and the top ten hold about 8.2%. This clonotype was sampled from a woman aged 18-29 years in good health and CMV-seropositive. The V and J genes are TRBV30 and TRBJ1-1; the match to TRBD1 covers 7 bases. The specimen was PBMCs. Here the CDR3 DNA reads TGTGCCTGGAGTGCCGCAGGGGGCACTGAAGCTTTCTTT. This encodes CAWSAAGGTEAFF.